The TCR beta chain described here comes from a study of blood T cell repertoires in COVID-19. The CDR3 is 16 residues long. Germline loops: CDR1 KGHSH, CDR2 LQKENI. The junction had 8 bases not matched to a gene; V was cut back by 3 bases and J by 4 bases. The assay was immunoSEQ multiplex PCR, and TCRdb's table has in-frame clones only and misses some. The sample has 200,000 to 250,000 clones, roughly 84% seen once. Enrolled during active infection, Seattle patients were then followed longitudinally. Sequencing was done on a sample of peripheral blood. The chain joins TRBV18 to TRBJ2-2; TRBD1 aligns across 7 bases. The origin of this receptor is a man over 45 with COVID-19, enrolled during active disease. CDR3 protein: CASSPTGIGFTGELFF. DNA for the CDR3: TGTGCCAGCTCACCGACAGGGATAGGGTTCACCGGGGAGCTGTTTTTT.